This T cell receptor (beta chain) was retrieved from a study of graft-versus-host responses after intestinal transplantation. Across the study: Anti-thymocyte globulin was used for induction in all recipients, who then took tacrolimus and steroids for roughly 3 years.

Study results and limitations: With peak circulating GvH clone levels came an association with early post-transplant HvG declines. Some GvH clones appeared in ileal mucosa or blood before recipient bone marrow.

CDR3 length: 13 residues. Germline-derived CDR1 and CDR2 are MNHNS and SASEGT. V was pared by 9 bases and J by 4 bases, with 4 bases of the junction left unmatched. The repertoire was sequenced with immunoSEQ multiplex PCR; TCRdb's copy has only in-frame clones and lacks some. The repertoire holds more than 85,000 clones, with 90% to 95% as singletons. Worth noting for this clone: The antigen is not known.

V and J are TRBV6-1 and TRBJ2-1, with 9 bases aligning to TRBD2. The specimen comprised unstimulated CD8+ T cells sorted from spleen or lymph node cells, sampled before intestinal transplant. The receptor was isolated from a human donor who received an intestinal transplant. The CDR3 protein is CASGLAPYNEQFF. CDR3 DNA sequence: TGTGCCAGTGGACTAGCGCCTTACAATGAGCAGTTCTTC.